This T cell receptor beta chain was captured in a study of graft-versus-host responses after intestinal transplantation. Study at large: For two to three years after anti-thymocyte globulin induction, all recipients took tacrolimus and steroids.

Regarding this clone: Its antigen is not identified.

The CDR3 is 14 amino acids. V was trimmed by 0 bases and J by 6 bases, leaving 11 bases between them. Germline V gene lookup returns CDR1 SGHKS and CDR2 YYEKEE (reference sequence). Sequencing used immunoSEQ multiplex PCR; TCRdb keeps in-frame clones, though not all of them. The sample gives about 63,000 clones, about nine tenths of which show up once; about 1.7% is in the top ten. Study conclusions and caveats: GvH clones were identified in recipient marrow, with some first appearing in ileum or blood.

The starting material, graft tissue, was processed to release intraepithelial and lamina propria lymphocytes. The chain has TRBV5-5 and TRBJ2-3; D is perhaps TRBD2 (6 bases). The receptor was isolated from a human patient who received an intestinal transplant, so some T cells may come from the graft donor. Here the sequenced sample was ileum tissue, taken 350 to 400 days after transplant. The CDR3 DNA is TGTGCCAGCAGCTTGGGTGGCGGGGCCGATACGCAGTATTTT. Protein: CASSLGGGADTQYF. The whole variable domain, remainder taken from reference TRBV5-5 and TRBJ2-3, is DAGVTQSPTHLIKTRGQQVTLRCSPISGHKSVSWYQQVLGQGPQFIFQYYEKEERGRGNFPDRFSARQFPNYSSELNVNALLLGDSALYLCASSLGGGADTQYFGPGTRLTVL.